These 21 T cell receptor beta chains originate from one sample sequenced in a study of blood T cell repertoires in COVID-19. TCRdb's table, derived via immunoSEQ multiplex PCR, lists solely in-frame clones and lacks some. Among about 150,000 clones, 75% to 85% were seen once, and the ten largest hold 9.5% to 13%. The specimen was peripheral blood. The source is a woman between 55 and 75 years old with COVID-19, enrolled during active disease.

J is TRBJ1-1 and V is TRBV7-8; the match to TRBD1 covers 9 bases. Per germline, CDR1 SGHVS and CDR2 FQNEAQ. With V trimmed by 7 bases and J by 5 bases, 11 bases remained unmatched. The CDR3 runs to 15 residues. The DNA of the CDR3 is TGTGCCAGCACCATGATACAGGGGGCGGGTACTGAAGCTTTCTTT. Translating gives CASTMIQGAGTEAFF.

This clone was counted a few times. This sequence joins TRBV14 and TRBJ1-2; D ambiguous. V was trimmed by 0 bases and J by 3 bases, leaving 5 bases between them. The CDR3 contains 13 residues. Germline V CDR1 and CDR2: SGHDN, FVKESK. The CDR3 is CASSQESHYGYTF. CDR3 in DNA: TGTGCCAGCAGCCAAGAATCTCACTATGGCTACACCTTC.

V gene TRBV18 combines with J gene TRBJ1-4; 7 positions match TRBD1. V shed 3 bases and J 8 bases; nucleotides not matched to a gene: 6. The CDR3 has 14 residues. The germline V gene has CDR1 KGHSH and CDR2 LQKENI. The DNA of the CDR3 is TGTGCCAGCTCACCGTGGGACAGACAAGAAAAACTGTTTTTT. Translation: CASSPWDRQEKLFF.

The chain employs TRBV6-2 or TRBV6-3 and TRBJ2-2; TRBD1 agrees at 7 bases. The CDR3 totals 17 residues. Germline CDR1 and CDR2: MNHEY and SVGEGT. The V and J ends lost 6 bases and 3 bases, in that order; junction bases with no gene match: 13. CDR3 loop: CASSPIASGGDTGELFF. The DNA of the CDR3 is TGTGCCAGCAGCCCTATCGCATCAGGGGGAGACACCGGGGAGCTGTTTTTT.

The chain employs TRBV4-1 and TRBJ2-7; 9 nucleotides align to TRBD1. V trimming: 3 bases; J trimming: 2 bases; junction bases outside the gene matches: 8. This CDR3 comprises 16 residues. CDR1 is MGHRA and CDR2 is YSYEKL in the germline V gene. The CDR3: CASSHAGTGWTYEQYF. In DNA, the CDR3 is TGCGCCAGCAGCCATGCTGGGACAGGGTGGACCTACGAGCAGTACTTC.

Only a few counts were recorded for this clone. The V gene is TRBV14, the J gene TRBJ1-2; TRBD1 aligns across 8 bases. The CDR3 totals 16 residues. J gave up 4 bases and V 1 base, and 8 bases lay outside the gene matches. In germline, CDR1 is SGHDN, CDR2 FVKESK. The CDR3 sequence: CASSQARTGQVYGYTF. The CDR3 nucleotides read TGTGCCAGCAGCCAAGCCCGCACGGGACAGGTCTATGGCTACACCTTC.

V and J are TRBV5-1 and TRBJ1-1; TRBD1 matches 7 bases. Looked up from germline, CDR1 is SGHRS and CDR2 is YFSETQ. Trimming at V came to 4 bases and at J to 5 bases, leaving 8 bases not matched to a gene. The CDR3 totals 14 residues. CDR3 sequence: CASSTRTGDTEAFF. DNA of the CDR3: TGCGCCAGCAGCACCCGAACAGGGGATACTGAAGCTTTCTTT.

The sample holds a few counts of this clone. This sequence joins TRBV7-9 and TRBJ2-2; 10 bases are shared with TRBD1. Losses at the gene ends were 7 bases for V and 7 bases for J; bases not matched to a gene: 9. Germline V CDR1 and CDR2: SEHNR, FQNEAQ (reference sequence). The CDR3 is 15 amino acids. The CDR3 DNA is TGTGCCAGCACCCCGAGGACAGGGGGGAACGGGGAGCTGTTTTTT. Translated: CASTPRTGGNGELFF.

This clone occurred many times. The rearrangement joins TRBV3-1 (or the pseudogene TRBV3-2) to TRBJ1-2, with 7 bases that match TRBD1. This CDR3 comprises 14 residues. Germline V lookup: CDR1 LGHDT, CDR2 YNNKEL (reference sequence). V was clipped by 5 bases and J by 4 bases; unmatched bases: 7. The CDR3 region is CASSTTGIGYGYTF. CDR3 bases: TGTGCCAGCAGCACGACAGGGATAGGCTATGGCTACACCTTC.

The chain has TRBV6-6 and TRBJ1-1; D possibly corresponds to TRBD1 (6 bases). The CDR3 loop spans 13 amino acids. CDR1 and CDR2 from the germline V gene are MNHNY and SVGAGI (reference sequence). V was trimmed by 8 bases and J by 4 bases, leaving 14 bases between them. CDR3: CASVTGHSTEAFF. The DNA of the CDR3 is TGTGCCAGCGTGACGGGACACTCCACTGAAGCTTTCTTT.

In nucleotides, the CDR3 is TGTGCCAGCAGCGTAGCAGACAGGGTAGGACTATCGGGCTACACCTTC. Translating it yields CASSVADRVGLSGYTF. The V gene is TRBV9, the J gene TRBJ1-2; 7 bases are a match to TRBD1. The V gene end was trimmed by 0 bases and the J gene end by 8 bases; junction bases not matched to a gene: 13. Germline CDR1 and CDR2: SGDLS and YYNGEE. This CDR3 contains 16 residues. The full variable domain, completed using reference TRBV9 and TRBJ1-2, is DSGVTQTPKHLITATGQRVTLRCSPRSGDLSVYWYQQSLDQGLQFLIQYYNGEERAKGNILERFSAQQFPDLHSELNLSSLELGDSALYFCASSVADRVGLSGYTFGSGTRLTVV.

This sequence joins TRBV5-6 and TRBJ1-4; 9 bases agree with TRBD1. The junction had 5 bases not matched to a gene; V was cut back by 0 bases and J by 8 bases. Germline values: CDR1 SGHDT, CDR2 YYEEEE. The CDR3 runs 15 residues. CDR3: CASSLGTGVREKLFF. The CDR3 region has the DNA TGTGCCAGCAGCTTGGGGACAGGGGTTAGAGAAAAACTGTTTTTT.

The rearrangement joins TRBV5-1 to TRBJ2-3; 13 nucleotides match TRBD2. V was clipped by 4 bases and J by 2 bases; unmatched bases: 7. The CDR3 has 17 residues. Germline CDR1 SGHRS, CDR2 YFSETQ. The CDR3 sequence is CASSKWTSGGHTDTQYF. CDR3 coding DNA: TGCGCCAGCAGCAAGTGGACTAGCGGGGGCCACACAGATACGCAGTATTTT.

J is TRBJ2-2 and V is TRBV5-8; D remains ambiguous. The CDR3 contains 15 residues. V was shortened by 0 bases and J by 3 bases, with 9 bases between the two germline ends. Germline V CDR1 and CDR2: SGHTS, YDEGEE. CDR3 sequence reads: CASSLGAVDTGELFF. The CDR3 bases are TGTGCCAGCAGCTTGGGTGCGGTGGACACCGGGGAGCTGTTTTTT.

The chain joins TRBV9 to TRBJ1-1, with D unresolved. The CDR3 covers 14 residues. The germline gives CDR1 SGDLS, CDR2 YYNGEE. The V gene lost 0 bases and the J gene lost 4 bases, with 10 bases spanning the gap. This CDR3 reads CASSVETAGTEAFF. CDR3 nucleotide sequence: TGTGCCAGCAGCGTAGAAACAGCGGGCACTGAAGCTTTCTTT.

The chain is built from TRBV5-5 and TRBJ1-4; 7 bases align to TRBD1. The CDR3 is 16 residues long. CDR1 and CDR2 from the germline V gene are SGHKS and YYEKEE (reference sequence). V shed 4 bases and J 5 bases; nucleotides not matched to a gene: 11. The CDR3 is CASSKRGDSPNEKLFF. CDR3 DNA: TGTGCCAGCAGCAAGCGCGGGGACAGCCCAAATGAAAAACTGTTTTTT.

The genes are TRBV4-1 and TRBJ2-5; TRBD1 matches at 8 bases. Germline CDR1 MGHRA, CDR2 YSYEKL. Trimming took 2 bases from V and 4 from J; bases not matched to a gene: 3. This CDR3 region has 14 residues. The CDR3 sequence is CASSQIDRGETQYF. The CDR3 coding sequence is TGCGCCAGCAGCCAAATAGACAGGGGAGAGACCCAGTACTTC.

This clone occurred a few times. This chain uses TRBV21-1 with TRBJ1-2; the table's D call TRBD1 went unverified against the DNA. TRBV21-1 is designated a pseudogene. CDR3 length equals 13 residues. The CDR3 DNA is TGTGCCAGCAGCAAAGACTCCGGGACAGGGGACACCTTC. Residues: CASSKDSGTGDTF.

The chain employs TRBV11-2 and TRBJ2-1; the match to TRBD2 covers 7 bases. The germline CDR1 and CDR2 sequences are SGHAT and FQNNGV. The CDR3 is made up of 14 amino acids. Losses at the gene ends were 1 base for V and 4 bases for J; bases not matched to a gene: 1. CDR3 DNA: TGTGCCAGCAGCTTAGTGCGGGAGTACAATGAGCAGTTCTTC. It specifies CASSLVREYNEQFF. Based on the CDR3 plus reference TRBV11-2 and TRBJ2-1, the full variable domain is EAGVAQSPRYKIIEKRQSVAFWCNPISGHATLYWYQQILGQGPKLLIQFQNNGVVDDSQLPKDRFSAERLKGVDSTLKIQPAKLEDSAVYLCASSLVREYNEQFFGPGTRLTVL.

The rearrangement uses TRBV25-1 and TRBJ1-1; 9 bases agree with TRBD1. V lost 4 bases, J lost 4 bases, and 7 bases stayed unmatched. CDR1 is MGHDK and CDR2 is SYGVNS in the germline V gene. The CDR3 runs to 15 residues. The CDR3: CASSGAGTGTTEAFF. The CDR3 region has the DNA TGTGCCAGCAGTGGCGCCGGGACAGGGACCACTGAAGCTTTCTTT.

The chain links TRBV6-6 to TRBJ1-2, with D possibly being TRBD1 (5 bases). The germline gives CDR1 MNHNY, CDR2 SVGAGI (reference sequence). V lost 5 bases and J 3 bases, leaving 22 bases between the germline ends. The CDR3 spans 17 residues. CDR3 in amino acids: CASSPQRPFAGYYGYTF. The CDR3 region has the DNA TGTGCCAGCAGTCCTCAACGCCCATTTGCAGGGTACTATGGCTACACCTTC.